This T cell receptor (beta chain) was captured by sequencing in a study of T cells after yellow fever vaccination. Germline V CDR1 and CDR2: LGHNA, YSLEER. The CDR3 length is 16 residues. V lost 4 bases and J lost 3, with 16 bases in between. Comment on this clonotype: Its antigen is as yet unknown. A much larger clone differs by one base, so this may be a read error.

5'RACE template switching generated TCR cDNA, adding a universal primer site and UMIs. MiXCR, applied by TCRdb to the 5' RACE reads, yields one record per CDR3 protein. The data contain about 230,000 distinct CDR3 sequences, over 6.5% of them singletons. Study outcomes and limitations: Just a small share of clonotypes turned up in the CD4 compartment as well as the CD8 compartment. FACS-sorted repertoires could harbor abundant contaminating bulk-population clonotypes.

This chain uses TRBV4-3 with TRBJ2-1; D perhaps matches TRBD2 (5 bases). The sequencing here drew on CD4+ T cells sorted from PBMCs, taken on the day of the yellow fever booster vaccination. The receptor was derived from a man aged 25-40 years who received the YFV17D yellow fever vaccine. CDR3 protein: CASSLSVSGHYNEQFF. The CDR3 DNA is TGCGCCAGCAGCCTAAGCGTCAGCGGTCACTACAATGAGCAGTTCTTC.